The 16 T cell receptor beta chains in this list originate from one sample, sequenced in a study of memory CD4+ T cells and cytomegalovirus serostatus. Single viable CD3+CD4+CD8-CD45RO+ cells were sorted as the memory CD4+ T cells. Sequencing used immunoSEQ multiplex PCR; TCRdb keeps in-frame clones, though not all of them. Of 30,000 to 40,000 clones listed, approximately 79% are singletons. Sequences were obtained from memory CD4+ T cells from blood. All receptors derive from an adult in good health and CMV-seropositive.

The V call is TRBV20-1, the J call TRBJ1-1, with D uncertain. V was pared by 5 bases and J by 2 bases, with 6 bases between. Germline V gene lookup returns CDR1 DFQATT and CDR2 SNEGSKA (reference sequence). This CDR3 contains 11 residues. The CDR3, as DNA: TGCAGTGCTCCTGATAACACTGAAGCTTTCTTT. This sequence encodes CSAPDNTEAFF.

This clone has only a few counts. The chain has TRBV14 and TRBJ2-2, with 8 bases that match TRBD1. The V gene's germline CDR1 is SGHDN and CDR2 FVKESK. CDR3 length equals 16 residues. V trimming: 2 bases; J trimming: 1 base; junction bases outside the gene matches: 3. The CDR3 coding sequence is TGTGCCAGCAGCCAAAGGACAGGGCAGAACACCGGGGAGCTGTTTTTT. Translating gives CASSQRTGQNTGELFF.

The V and J genes are TRBV6-1 and TRBJ2-3; 9 nucleotides align to TRBD2. V was pared by 1 base and J by 1 base, with 0 bases of the junction left unmatched. The CDR3 has 15 amino acids. Per germline, CDR1 MNHNS and CDR2 SASEGT. CDR3 DNA sequence: TGTGCCAGCAGTGAAGAGCGGGGGGGCACAGATACGCAGTATTTT. Translated, it gives CASSEERGGTDTQYF.

The V and J genes are TRBV6-1 and TRBJ1-2; D is ambiguous. V lost 3 bases to trimming and J lost 4 bases, with 12 bases between them. This CDR3 is built from 14 residues. From germline, CDR1 is MNHNS and CDR2 SASEGT. The CDR3 nucleotides are TGTGCCAGCAGTGATCCCCGGGCTACCTATGGCTACACCTTC. Amino acid sequence: CASSDPRATYGYTF.

J is TRBJ2-6 and V is TRBV7-2, with 7 bases fitting TRBD2. The CDR3 totals 15 residues. Per germline, CDR1 SGHTA and CDR2 FQGNSA. V lost 6 bases and J lost 4; bases outside the gene matches: 6. The DNA for the CDR3 is TGTGCCAGCAGTGGGGGGGAGGGAGGGGCCAACGTCCTGACTTTC. Amino acid sequence: CASSGGEGGANVLTF.

The V call is TRBV2, the J call TRBJ2-1; D is uncertain. The germline V and J ends were trimmed by 5 bases and 6 bases, with 11 bases remaining between them. Looked up from germline, CDR1 is SNHLY and CDR2 is FYNNEI. The CDR3 is 13 amino acids. The DNA of the CDR3 is TGTGCCAGCAGTTACTACGTTGTCAATGAGCAGTTCTTC. This translates into CASSYYVVNEQFF. The whole variable domain, remainder taken from reference TRBV2 and TRBJ2-1, is EPEVTQTPSHQVTQMGQEVILRCVPISNHLYFYWYRQILGQKVEFLVSFYNNEISEKSEIFDDQFSVERPDGSNFTLKIRSTKLEDSAMYFCASSYYVVNEQFFGPGTRLTVL.

This clone was observed a handful of times. The V call is TRBV29-1, the J call TRBJ1-1, with 10 bases aligning to TRBD1. CDR1 is SQVTM and CDR2 is ANQGSEA in the germline V gene. This CDR3 comprises 12 residues. The V and J ends lost 6 bases and 10 bases, in that order; junction bases with no gene match: 8. The CDR3 DNA sequence: TGCAGCGTGGATAGTGACAGGGGGCGAGCTTTCTTT. Residues: CSVDSDRGRAFF.

This chain joins TRBV5-1 and TRBJ2-1, with D tentatively TRBD2 (6 bases). Trimming shortened V by 2 bases and J by 8 bases, and 14 bases separated the two germline ends. The CDR3 totals 14 residues. CDR1 and CDR2 from the germline V gene are SGHRS and YFSETQ. The DNA for the CDR3 is TGCGCCAGCAGCTTTAACGGGAGAATAGATGAGCAGTTCTTC. Amino acid sequence: CASSFNGRIDEQFF.

This chain connects TRBV7-2 to TRBJ2-5; D is perhaps TRBD1 or TRBD2 (6 bases each). Looked up from germline, CDR1 is SGHTA and CDR2 is FQGNSA. This CDR3 has 14 amino acids. The V end was cut by 5 bases, the J end by 1 base, with 11 bases between. The CDR3 reads CASSRPGAQETQYF. In DNA form, the CDR3 reads TGTGCCAGCAGCCGACCGGGGGCCCAAGAGACCCAGTACTTC. The full variable domain, its missing parts supplied by reference TRBV7-2 and TRBJ2-5, is GAGVSQSPSNKVTEKGKDVELRCDPISGHTALYWYRQSLGQGLEFLIYFQGNSAPDKSGLPSDRFSAERTGGSVSTLTIQRTQQEDSAVYLCASSRPGAQETQYFGPGTRLLVL.

In this sample, this clone turned up once. The V call is TRBV5-8, the J call TRBJ1-5; 8 bases map to TRBD1. V gave up 0 bases and J gave up 2 bases; unmatched junction bases: 1. The V gene's germline CDR1 is SGHTS and CDR2 YDEGEE. The CDR3 loop spans 15 amino acids. CDR3 DNA sequence: TGTGCCAGCAGCTTGGGGGACAGGCGCAATCAGCCCCAGCATTTT. It yields the protein CASSLGDRRNQPQHF.

V and J are TRBV28 and TRBJ1-2; tentative D call: TRBD1 (5 bases). The V and J ends lost 1 base and 4 bases respectively, with 13 bases between them. Germline V gene sequence: CDR1 MDHEN, CDR2 SYDVKM. This CDR3 is built from 15 residues. The CDR3 region is CASSLSVRGGYGYTF. The DNA of the CDR3 is TGTGCCAGCAGTTTATCGGTAAGGGGCGGCTATGGCTACACCTTC.

The chain joins TRBV4-2 to TRBJ2-1; no clear D gene. Germline CDR1 and CDR2: LGHNA and YNFKEQ. This CDR3 has 16 amino acids. V was clipped by 0 bases and J by 12 bases, with 21 bases between them. The CDR3 nucleotides are TGTGCCAGCAGCCAAGAAGGTCAGGCGGCTACCTCTTGGCAGTTCTTC. It is translated as CASSQEGQAATSWQFF.

The genes are TRBV13 and TRBJ2-7, with D possibly TRBD1 on 6 matching bases. Germline CDR1 is PRHDT and CDR2 is FYEKMQ (reference sequence). The CDR3 covers 15 residues. The V gene lost 5 bases and the J gene lost 2 bases, with 16 bases spanning the gap. In nucleotides, the CDR3 is TGTGCCAGCAGCCAAACAGGGCTACCCCCCTACGAGCAGTACTTC. It specifies CASSQTGLPPYEQYF.

This sequence joins TRBV6-5 and TRBJ1-1, with no clear D. Germline V lookup: CDR1 MNHEY, CDR2 SVGAGI. The CDR3 is 14 residues long. The ends were cut back, 6 bases at V and 1 base at J, with 12 bases in the middle. CDR3 in DNA: TGTGCCAGCAGCCCTGCGGGTCAGAACACTGAAGCTTTCTTT. It translates to CASSPAGQNTEAFF.

The table lists this clone with a few counts. V and J are TRBV11-3 and TRBJ1-1; D gene ambiguous. V shed 2 bases and J shed 0 bases, with 4 bases lying between them. The germline V gene has CDR1 SGHNT and CDR2 YENEEA. CDR3 length: 13 residues. In DNA form, the CDR3 reads TGTGCCAGCAGCTTATATATGAACACTGAAGCTTTCTTT. Translated, it gives CASSLYMNTEAFF.

In its sample, this clone was seen a few times. The chain recombines TRBV6-5 with TRBJ2-7; D is perhaps TRBD1 (7 bases). Trimming cost V 5 bases and J 0 bases, with 14 bases left between them. This CDR3 region has 15 residues. Germline loops: CDR1 MNHEY, CDR2 SVGAGI. CDR3 protein: CASSAGWDSSYEQYF. As DNA, the CDR3 is TGTGCCAGCAGTGCGGGGTGGGACAGCTCCTACGAGCAGTACTTC.